This T cell receptor beta chain was identified during a study of radiotherapy plus CTLA-4 blockade in lung cancer (dated by TCRdb to 2016 to 2018). Regarding the complete study: Objective responses occurred in around 19% of enrolled patients, and approximately 34% achieved disease control. The paper as a whole reports these results and caveats: TCR clones derived from tumors expanded in peripheral blood after treatment with radiotherapy and ipilimumab. Increased serum interferon-beta after radiation, together with early dynamic changes in blood T cell clones, were reported to be the strongest predictors of response.

Notes on this clone: The antigen this receptor binds is unknown. No qualities accompany the bases; no much larger clone lies one base away.

Receptors were amplified or captured by the immunoSEQ multiplex PCR assay. Here the immuneACCESS table is served through TCRdb, limited to in-frame sequences with V and J called. Missing clones are a known gap in these copies; in checked studies unresolved V genes cover under half, and the rest lacks a known reason. The sample table shows more than 90,000 clones, and roughly 80% are seen once. Together, the top ten hold roughly 24% of the sample. The cysteine opens and the phenylalanine closes a CDR3 of 14 amino acids. The only DNA kept is the CDR3, 42 bases in frame from the first base. Reading the germline V gene gives CDR1 SGHTS and CDR2 YDEGEE. V is cut back by 3 bases and J by 7 bases, with 9 bases in the junction unmatched. Focal radiation therapy combined with CTLA-4 blockade (ipilimumab) was tested in patients with chemo-refractory metastatic non-small-cell lung cancer.

The sequencing used peripheral blood, collected from a patient treated with radiotherapy plus ipilimumab. This TCR came from a human donor with non-small cell lung cancer that progressed on radiotherapy plus ipilimumab. The receptor chain draws on TRBV5-8 and TRBJ2-5, with TRBD1 matching 7 junction bases. CDR3 protein: CASSYDRAAGTQYF. The DNA sequence reads TGTGCCAGCAGCTACGACAGGGCGGCTGGGACCCAGTACTTC. This CDR3, with the reference TRBV5-8 and TRBJ2-5 proteins standing in past its ends, gives the full variable domain EAGVTQSPTHLIKTRGQQATLRCSPISGHTSVYWYQQALGLGLQFLLWYDEGEERNRGNFPPRFSGRQFPNYSSELNVNALELEDSALYLCASSYDRAAGTQYFGPGTRLLVL.